These 14 T cell receptor beta chains came from one sample sequenced in a study of CD8 T cells in ankylosing spondylitis. Overall study results and limits: What appeared characteristic of ankylosing spondylitis blood was a TCR beta motif of fewer than ten highly homologous variants.

For these receptors, no antigen is known. Each CDR3 protein is one row after TCRdb ran MiXCR on the 5' RACE reads. Of roughly 670,000 distinct CDR3 sequences in the sample, 15% to 20% are singletons; the top ten hold around 20%. Sequences were obtained from blood, either unsorted or a sorted T cell fraction (not recorded which). The receptors originated from a male donor with ankylosing spondylitis.

A few counts support this clonotype. The rearrangement joins TRBV6-5 to TRBJ2-1; 9 positions agree with TRBD1. V was pared by 0 bases and J by 5 bases, with 5 bases of the junction left unmatched. CDR3 length: 16 amino acids. Germline V gives CDR1 MNHEY, CDR2 SVGAGI. In nucleotides, the CDR3 is TGTGCCAGCAGTTACTCGACAGGGACAGGGAACAATGAGCAGTTCTTC. Amino acids: CASSYSTGTGNNEQFF.

This sequence joins TRBV12-3 or TRBV12-4 and TRBJ1-2; no definite D call. The V gene lost 7 bases and the J gene lost 7 bases, with 22 bases spanning the gap. The CDR3 has 15 amino acids. The CDR3 nucleotides read TGTGCCAGCATTCGCTCCCTCGGGGTCCTGAGTGGCTACACCTTC. This translates into CASIRSLGVLSGYTF.

The chain combines TRBV2 with TRBJ1-5; D may be TRBD1 (6 bases). Germline-derived CDR1 and CDR2 are SNHLY and FYNNEI. Trimming took 6 bases from V and 5 from J, leaving 14 bases between them. There are 14 residues in the CDR3. The DNA for the CDR3 is TGTGCCAGCAGGAGGGACACGGAGCATCAGCCCCAGCATTTT. This codes for CASRRDTEHQPQHF.

In its sample, this clonotype was seen a few times. The chain couples TRBV7-2 to TRBJ2-3, with D tentatively TRBD2 (5 bases). The CDR3 consists of 15 residues. CDR1 and CDR2 from the germline V gene are SGHTA and FQGNSA. Trimming took off 3 bases at V and 0 bases at J, with 10 bases between the two ends. The CDR3 region has the DNA TGTGCCAGCAGCTTTCGGGGAATGAGCACAGATACGCAGTATTTT. The encoded protein is CASSFRGMSTDTQYF. The full variable domain, completed using reference TRBV7-2 and TRBJ2-3, is GAGVSQSPSNKVTEKGKDVELRCDPISGHTALYWYRQSLGQGLEFLIYFQGNSAPDKSGLPSDRFSAERTGGSVSTLTIQRTQQEDSAVYLCASSFRGMSTDTQYFGPGTRLTVL.

This clonotype came up a few times. The chain combines TRBV12-3 or TRBV12-4 with TRBJ2-1, with D perhaps TRBD2 (6 bases). CDR3 size: 14 residues. V lost 9 bases and J lost 3, with 15 bases in between. Here the CDR3 DNA reads TGTGCCAGTCGGGAGTTTTCAGACTACAATGAGCAGTTCTTC. Its protein product is CASREFSDYNEQFF.

The V and J genes are TRBV29-1 and TRBJ1-2; D gene unclear. V was pared by 0 bases and J by 8 bases, with 19 bases between. This CDR3 is built from 15 residues. Germline assignment: CDR1 SQVTM and CDR2 ANQGSEA. This CDR3 reads CSVEDHQPSPGGYTF. The CDR3 coding sequence is TGCAGCGTTGAAGACCATCAACCAAGTCCTGGCGGCTACACCTTC.

Notes on this clonotype: The limits of the CDR3 on the DNA are not certain, so only TCRdb's listed CDR3 is given. The rearrangement links TRBV5-1 to TRBJ1-4; TRBD1 reflects the table's D call only, with no check against the DNA. The CDR3 is 12 amino acids in total, end residues counted. Germline CDR1 SGHRS, CDR2 YFSETQ. CDR3 region: CASPTPWGNCFF.

In this sample, this clonotype turned up many times. The chain combines TRBV12-3 or TRBV12-4 with TRBJ2-7; 10 bases agree with TRBD1. The CDR3 extends over 15 amino acids. V trimming: 4 bases; J trimming: 2 bases; junction bases outside the gene matches: 5. The chain's CDR3 is CASSSPGQGTYEQYF. Written as DNA, the CDR3 is TGTGCCAGCAGTTCGCCGGGACAGGGGACCTACGAGCAGTACTTC.

This clonotype has only a few counts. This chain joins TRBV5-1 and TRBJ2-5, with unresolved D. The germline gives CDR1 SGHRS, CDR2 YFSETQ. V was clipped by 5 bases and J by 0 bases, with 2 bases between them. This CDR3 has 11 residues. CDR3 in amino acids: CASRNQETQYF. The CDR3 bases are TGCGCCAGCAGAAACCAAGAGACCCAGTACTTC.

CDR3 amino acids: CAISEGNYEQYF. The DNA of the CDR3 is TGTGCCATCAGTGAGGGGAATTACGAGCAGTACTTC. The V and J genes are TRBV10-3 and TRBJ2-7; no reliable D call. The CDR3 covers 12 residues. The germline V and J ends were trimmed by 2 bases and 4 bases, with 6 bases remaining between them. Germline CDR1 ENHRY, CDR2 SYGVKD.

This clonotype was counted a few times. The V gene is TRBV4-2, the J gene TRBJ2-1, with 9 bases matching TRBD1. The V segment lost 5 bases and the J segment 3 bases; nucleotides outside the gene matches: 5. The length of the CDR3 is 15 residues. Germline V CDR1 and CDR2: LGHNA, YNFKEQ. This CDR3 reads CASSSRQGDYNEQFF. DNA of the CDR3: TGTGCCAGCAGCTCGAGACAGGGGGACTACAATGAGCAGTTCTTC.

The chain is built from TRBV10-3 and TRBJ1-2; D possibly corresponds to TRBD1 (6 bases). The CDR3 runs 15 residues. Germline lookup yields CDR1 ENHRY and CDR2 SYGVKD. The V and J ends lost 2 bases and 5 bases respectively, with 15 bases between them. The CDR3 bases are TGTGCCATCAGTGAGCCCAGGGACGGACAGTATGGCTACACCTTC. It is translated as CAISEPRDGQYGYTF.

There are a few counts of this clonotype. V and J are TRBV6-2 or TRBV6-3 and TRBJ2-1; 9 nucleotides agree with TRBD2. Trimming cost V 4 bases and J 14 bases; bases outside gene matches: 9. Germline CDR1 reads MNHEY; CDR2 reads SVGEGT. The CDR3 has 13 amino acids. CDR3 coding DNA: TGTGCCAGCAGTTCCCGACTAGCGGAGAGTGAGTTCTTC. It specifies CASSSRLAESEFF.

The rearrangement uses TRBV20-1 and TRBJ2-7, with D uncertain. The germline gives CDR1 DFQATT, CDR2 SNEGSKA (reference sequence). Deletions cut 3 bases from V and 3 bases from J, with 12 bases between. The CDR3 loop spans 13 amino acids. This chain's CDR3 is CSASVEDDYEQYF. The CDR3 DNA is TGCAGTGCTAGCGTCGAGGACGACTACGAGCAGTACTTC.